The next 12 T cell receptor beta chains were all read from a single sample in a study of shared clonotypes between healthy human individuals. Using immunoSEQ multiplex PCR, the repertoire was profiled, and TCRdb retains in-frame clones only, with some absent. The data contain roughly 1,100,000 clones, 65% to 80% of them singletons. Specimen: memory CD4+ T cells sorted from blood. Indicated subset: CD45RA-negative fraction. The receptors come from a young man in good health.

In its sample, this clone is medium-sized. The chain employs TRBV18 and TRBJ1-5; D is undetermined. The CDR3 consists of 13 residues. Between the trimmed V and J ends, which lost 2 bases and 4 bases, there was a span of 6 bases. From germline, CDR1 is KGHSH and CDR2 LQKENI. The CDR3 reads CASSPNQNQPQHF. For the CDR3, the DNA is TGTGCCAGCTCACCAAATCAGAATCAGCCCCAGCATTTT.

The chain is built from TRBV10-2 and TRBJ2-1, with TRBD2 matching 13 bases. Germline lookup yields CDR1 WSHSY and CDR2 SAAADI. The CDR3 sequence is 15 residues long. Germline trimming cut 6 bases from V and 5 bases from J; bases unmatched to any gene: 4. The CDR3 here is CASSALAGGDNEQFF. The CDR3 region has the DNA TGCGCCAGCAGCGCACTAGCGGGGGGGGACAATGAGCAGTTCTTC.

The chain couples TRBV5-1 to TRBJ2-2; D possibly corresponds to TRBD1 (5 bases). CDR3 size: 14 residues. The ends were cut back, 3 bases at V and 5 bases at J, with 11 bases in the middle. Germline CDR1 is SGHRS and CDR2 is YFSETQ. The chain's CDR3 is CASSSGKGTGELFF. The CDR3 DNA sequence: TGCGCCAGCAGCTCAGGGAAAGGTACCGGGGAGCTGTTTTTT.

This clone occurred a few times. The CDR3 region is CASSLAPGQGRGYTF. DNA for the CDR3: TGTGCCAGCAGCTTGGCCCCCGGACAGGGTCGGGGCTACACCTTC. The chain combines TRBV5-4 with TRBJ1-2; 8 bases line up with TRBD1. This CDR3 is 15 amino acids long. Germline V gene data show CDR1 as SGHNT and CDR2 as YYREEE (reference sequence). The J segment lost 8 bases and the V segment lost 0 bases, leaving 9 bases of the junction unmatched.

V gene TRBV10-1 combines with J gene TRBJ1-1, with 8 bases fitting TRBD1. V shed 6 bases and J 11 bases; nucleotides not matched to a gene: 11. Germline CDR1 is WNHNN and CDR2 is SYGVQD (reference sequence). The CDR3 covers 13 residues. CDR3 DNA: TGCGCCAGCAGCGTGGACAGGGTCCAAGGGGCTTTCTTT. Amino acid sequence: CASSVDRVQGAFF.

This clone was seen once. The rearrangement links TRBV28 to TRBJ1-3, with D unclear. The length of the CDR3 is 16 residues. Trimming removed 3 bases from V and 0 bases from J, with 12 bases in between. CDR1 MDHEN and CDR2 SYDVKM come from the germline V gene. The CDR3 sequence is CASSFLDGYSGNTIYF. CDR3 DNA: TGTGCCAGCAGTTTTTTAGACGGGTACTCTGGAAACACCATATATTTT. The full variable domain, rest sourced from reference TRBV28 and TRBJ1-3, is DVKVTQSSRYLVKRTGEKVFLECVQDMDHENMFWYRQDPGLGLRLIYFSYDVKMKEKGDIPEGYSVSREKKERFSLILESASTNQTSMYLCASSFLDGYSGNTIYFGEGSWLTVV.

This clone was detected a few times. The CDR3 DNA follows: TGTGCCAGCAGTACCGGGACAGGGAATGTAGGCTACACCTTC. This translates into CASSTGTGNVGYTF. The V and J genes are TRBV6-5 and TRBJ1-2, with 9 positions matching TRBD1. Trimming at V came to 5 bases and at J to 8 bases, leaving 9 bases not matched to a gene. Germline CDR1 reads MNHEY; CDR2 reads SVGAGI. CDR3 length: 14 residues.

This chain joins TRBV4-3 and TRBJ2-7; the D gene is possibly TRBD1 (5 bases). Germline V gives CDR1 LGHNA, CDR2 YSLEER. This CDR3 is built from 14 residues. V shed 0 bases and J shed 7 bases, with 13 bases lying between them. CDR3 loop: CASSQERGLGEQYF. The DNA for the CDR3 is TGCGCCAGCAGCCAAGAAAGGGGTTTAGGGGAGCAGTACTTC.

The count of this clone is one. The rearrangement links TRBV5-1 to TRBJ2-7; 9 nucleotides line up with TRBD1. V lost 3 bases, J lost 3 bases, and 1 base stayed unmatched. The germline CDR1 and CDR2 sequences are SGHRS and YFSETQ. The CDR3 loop spans 13 amino acids. This chain's CDR3 is CASSSDRGYEQYF. CDR3 DNA sequence: TGCGCCAGCAGCTCGGACAGGGGCTACGAGCAGTACTTC.

This clone has just a few counts. This rearrangement joins TRBV5-1 to TRBJ2-7; D is uncertain. The CDR3 has 13 amino acids. Per germline, CDR1 SGHRS and CDR2 YFSETQ. Deletions cut 1 base from V and 7 bases from J, with 12 bases between. The CDR3 region has the DNA TGCGCCAGCAGCTTGTTTCTGGGTTGGGAGCAGTACTTC. This codes for CASSLFLGWEQYF.

This clone was detected only once. This chain joins TRBV7-2 and TRBJ2-2; tentatively, D is TRBD2 (6 bases). This CDR3 has 14 residues. Germline values: CDR1 SGHTA, CDR2 FQGNSA. Between the trimmed V and J ends, which lost 5 bases and 3 bases, there was a span of 10 bases. The CDR3: CASSRDSYTGELFF. The CDR3 nucleotides read TGTGCCAGCAGCCGGGACTCATACACCGGGGAGCTGTTTTTT.

V usage is TRBV9 and J usage is TRBJ2-3, with D tentatively TRBD1 (6 bases). Germline V gives CDR1 SGDLS, CDR2 YYNGEE. This CDR3 is built from 15 residues. The V and J ends lost 4 bases and 5 bases respectively, with 17 bases between them. In DNA form, the CDR3 reads TGTGCCAGCAGCCAGGGACACCCCACGGGAGATACGCAGTATTTT. It translates to CASSQGHPTGDTQYF. Filled out from reference TRBV9 and TRBJ2-3, the complete variable domain reads DSGVTQTPKHLITATGQRVTLRCSPRSGDLSVYWYQQSLDQGLQFLIQYYNGEERAKGNILERFSAQQFPDLHSELNLSSLELGDSALYFCASSQGHPTGDTQYFGPGTRLTVL.